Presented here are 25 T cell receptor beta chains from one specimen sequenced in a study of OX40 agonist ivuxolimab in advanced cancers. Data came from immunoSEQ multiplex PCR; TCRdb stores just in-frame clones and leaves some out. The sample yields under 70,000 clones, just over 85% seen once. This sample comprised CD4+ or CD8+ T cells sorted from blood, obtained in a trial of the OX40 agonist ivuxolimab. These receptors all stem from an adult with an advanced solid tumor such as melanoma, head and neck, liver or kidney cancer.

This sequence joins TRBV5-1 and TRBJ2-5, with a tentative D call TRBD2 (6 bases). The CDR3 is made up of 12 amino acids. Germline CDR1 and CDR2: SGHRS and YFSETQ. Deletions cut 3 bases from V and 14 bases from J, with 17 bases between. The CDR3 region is CASSYEAGRQYF. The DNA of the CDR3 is TGCGCCAGCAGCTATGAGGCGGGACGGCAATACTTC.

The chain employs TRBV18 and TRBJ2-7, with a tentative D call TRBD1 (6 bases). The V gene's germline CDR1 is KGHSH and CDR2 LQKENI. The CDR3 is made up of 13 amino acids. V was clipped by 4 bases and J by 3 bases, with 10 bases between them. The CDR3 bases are TGTGCCAGCTCACAGGACAGCGGCTACGAGCAGTACTTC. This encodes CASSQDSGYEQYF.

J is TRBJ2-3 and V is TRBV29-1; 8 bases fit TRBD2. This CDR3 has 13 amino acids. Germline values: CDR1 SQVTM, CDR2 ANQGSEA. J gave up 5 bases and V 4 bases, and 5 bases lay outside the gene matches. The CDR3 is CSVGGLAGDTQYF. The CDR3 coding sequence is TGCAGCGTTGGTGGGCTAGCGGGAGATACGCAGTATTTT.

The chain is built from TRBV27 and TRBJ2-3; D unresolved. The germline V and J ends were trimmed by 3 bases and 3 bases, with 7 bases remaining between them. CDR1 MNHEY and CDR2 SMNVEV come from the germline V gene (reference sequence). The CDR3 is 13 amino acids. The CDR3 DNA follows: TGTGCCAGCAGTTTCAGAATGACAGATACGCAGTATTTT. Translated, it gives CASSFRMTDTQYF.

Here the CDR3 reads CASSGAGGPETQYF. The CDR3, as DNA: TGTGCCAGCAGTGGAGCCGGAGGTCCAGAGACCCAGTACTTC. V is TRBV2 and J is TRBJ2-5, with a weak D call TRBD2 (5 bases). V dropped 4 bases and J dropped 4 bases, with 13 bases sitting between them. CDR1 and CDR2 (germline): SNHLY, FYNNEI. The CDR3 totals 14 residues. Together with reference TRBV2 and TRBJ2-5, the CDR3 gives the full variable domain: EPEVTQTPSHQVTQMGQEVILRCVPISNHLYFYWYRQILGQKVEFLVSFYNNEISEKSEIFDDQFSVERPDGSNFTLKIRSTKLEDSAMYFCASSGAGGPETQYFGPGTRLLVL.

The DNA for the CDR3 is TGTGCCAGCAGCTGGCAGGGGGCGCAGGACACTGAAGCTTTCTTT. Translated: CASSWQGAQDTEAFF. The chain employs TRBV5-4 and TRBJ1-1; 8 bases line up with TRBD1. CDR1 is SGHNT, CDR2 YYREEE, per germline (reference sequence). The CDR3 spans 15 residues. V lost 3 bases to trimming and J lost 3 bases; unmatched junction nucleotides: 7.

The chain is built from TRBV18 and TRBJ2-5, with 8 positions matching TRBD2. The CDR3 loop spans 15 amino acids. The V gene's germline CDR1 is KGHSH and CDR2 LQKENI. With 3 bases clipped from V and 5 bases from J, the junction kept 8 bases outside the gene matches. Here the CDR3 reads CASSPLAGGGETQYF. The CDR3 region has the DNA TGTGCCAGCTCACCTCTGGCGGGAGGTGGCGAGACCCAGTACTTC. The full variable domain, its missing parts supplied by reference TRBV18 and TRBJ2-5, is NAGVMQNPRHLVRRRGQEARLRCSPMKGHSHVYWYRQLPEEGLKFMVYLQKENIIDESGMPKERFSAEFPKEGPSILRIQQVVRGDSAAYFCASSPLAGGGETQYFGPGTRLLVL.

The CDR3 here is CASRQPGLAGVDYNEQFF. For the CDR3, the DNA is TGTGCAAGTCGCCAACCGGGACTAGCGGGAGTAGATTACAATGAGCAGTTCTTC. The chain joins TRBV12-2 to TRBJ2-1; the tabulated D call, TRBD2, remains unverified against the DNA. TRBV12-2 is tagged as a pseudogene. CDR3 length equals 18 residues.

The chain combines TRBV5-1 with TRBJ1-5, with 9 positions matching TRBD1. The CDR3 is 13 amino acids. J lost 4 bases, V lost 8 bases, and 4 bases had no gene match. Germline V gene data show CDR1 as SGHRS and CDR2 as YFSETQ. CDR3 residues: CASSGTGNQPQHF. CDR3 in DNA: TGCGCCAGTTCCGGGACAGGGAATCAGCCCCAGCATTTT.

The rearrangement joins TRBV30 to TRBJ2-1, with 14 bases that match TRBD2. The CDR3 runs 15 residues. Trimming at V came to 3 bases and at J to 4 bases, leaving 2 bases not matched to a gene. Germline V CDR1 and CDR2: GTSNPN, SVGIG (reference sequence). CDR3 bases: TGTGCCTGGAGGGGGACTAGCGGGGGATACAATGAGCAGTTCTTC. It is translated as CAWRGTSGGYNEQFF. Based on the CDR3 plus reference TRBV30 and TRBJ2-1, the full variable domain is SQTIHQWPATLVQPVGSPLSLECTVEGTSNPNLYWYRQAAGRGLQLLFYSVGIGQISSEVPQNLSASRPQDRQFILSSKKLLLSDSGFYLCAWRGTSGGYNEQFFGPGTRLTVL.

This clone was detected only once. As DNA, the CDR3 is TGTGCCAGCAGTGAATGGGATCAGCCCCAGCATTTT. It yields the protein CASSEWDQPQHF. V usage is TRBV6-1 and J usage is TRBJ1-5, with D hard to call. The length of the CDR3 is 12 residues. Trimming shortened V by 2 bases and J by 5 bases, and 4 bases separated the two germline ends. Per the germline V gene, CDR1 is MNHNS and CDR2 is SASEGT.

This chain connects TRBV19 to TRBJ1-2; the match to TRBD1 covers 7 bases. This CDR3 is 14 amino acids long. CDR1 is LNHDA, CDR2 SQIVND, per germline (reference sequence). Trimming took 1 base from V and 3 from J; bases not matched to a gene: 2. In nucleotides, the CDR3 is TGTGCCAGTAGTATAGGGGGACAGTACTATGGCTACACCTTC. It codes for CASSIGGQYYGYTF.

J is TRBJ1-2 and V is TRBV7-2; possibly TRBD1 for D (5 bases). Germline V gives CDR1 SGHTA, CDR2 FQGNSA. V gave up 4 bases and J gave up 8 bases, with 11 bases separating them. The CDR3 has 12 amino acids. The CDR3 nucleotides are TGTGCCAGCAGCTGGGGCCAAGAAGGCTACACCTTC. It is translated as CASSWGQEGYTF.

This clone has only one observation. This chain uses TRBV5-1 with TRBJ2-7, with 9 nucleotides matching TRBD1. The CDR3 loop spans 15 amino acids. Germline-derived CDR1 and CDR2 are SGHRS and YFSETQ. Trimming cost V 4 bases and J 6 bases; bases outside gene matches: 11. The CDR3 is CASSRGSGQGSEQYF. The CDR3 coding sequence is TGCGCCAGCAGCCGGGGGTCGGGACAGGGTAGCGAGCAGTACTTC.

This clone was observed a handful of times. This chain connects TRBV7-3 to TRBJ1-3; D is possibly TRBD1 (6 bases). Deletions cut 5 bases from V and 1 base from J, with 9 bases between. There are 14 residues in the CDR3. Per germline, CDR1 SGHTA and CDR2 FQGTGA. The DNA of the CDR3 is TGTGCCAGCAGCCCTCAGGGGTCTGGAAACACCATATATTTT. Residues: CASSPQGSGNTIYF.

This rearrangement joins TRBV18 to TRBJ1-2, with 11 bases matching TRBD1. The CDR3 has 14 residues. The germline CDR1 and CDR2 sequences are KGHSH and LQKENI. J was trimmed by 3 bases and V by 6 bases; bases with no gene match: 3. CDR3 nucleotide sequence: TGTGCCAGCTCCCGGGACAGGGGGGACTATGGCTACACCTTC. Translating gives CASSRDRGDYGYTF.

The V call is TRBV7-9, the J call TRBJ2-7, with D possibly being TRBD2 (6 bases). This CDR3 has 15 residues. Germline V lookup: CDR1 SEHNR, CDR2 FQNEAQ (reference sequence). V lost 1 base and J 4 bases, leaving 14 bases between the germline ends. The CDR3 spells CASSLGGRSQYEQYF. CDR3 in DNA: TGTGCCAGCAGCTTAGGAGGGAGGTCTCAGTACGAGCAGTACTTC.

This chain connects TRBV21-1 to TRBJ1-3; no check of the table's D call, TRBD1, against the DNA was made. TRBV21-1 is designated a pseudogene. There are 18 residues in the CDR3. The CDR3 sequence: CASSNESGTGSYGNTIYF. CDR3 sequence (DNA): TGTGCCAGCAGCAATGAGTCCGGGACAGGGTCTTATGGAAACACCATATATTTT.

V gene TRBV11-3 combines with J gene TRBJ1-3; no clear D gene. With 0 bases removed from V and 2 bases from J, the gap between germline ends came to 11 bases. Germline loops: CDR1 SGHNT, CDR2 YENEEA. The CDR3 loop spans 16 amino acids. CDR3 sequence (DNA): TGTGCCAGCAGCTTAGATCTGGGAGGCACTGGAAACACCATATATTTT. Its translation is CASSLDLGGTGNTIYF.

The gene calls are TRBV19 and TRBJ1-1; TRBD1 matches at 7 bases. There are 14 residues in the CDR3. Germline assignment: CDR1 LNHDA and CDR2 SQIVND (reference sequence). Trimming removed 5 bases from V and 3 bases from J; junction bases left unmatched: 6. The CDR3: CASSRDRTDTEAFF. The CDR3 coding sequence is TGTGCCAGTAGTCGGGACAGAACCGACACTGAAGCTTTCTTT.

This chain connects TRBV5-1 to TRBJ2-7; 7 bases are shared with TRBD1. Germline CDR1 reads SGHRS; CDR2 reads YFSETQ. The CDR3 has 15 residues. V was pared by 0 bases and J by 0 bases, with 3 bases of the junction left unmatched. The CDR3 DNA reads TGCGCCAGCAGCTTGGCTGGGACAGTCTCCTACGAGCAGTACTTC. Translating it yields CASSLAGTVSYEQYF.

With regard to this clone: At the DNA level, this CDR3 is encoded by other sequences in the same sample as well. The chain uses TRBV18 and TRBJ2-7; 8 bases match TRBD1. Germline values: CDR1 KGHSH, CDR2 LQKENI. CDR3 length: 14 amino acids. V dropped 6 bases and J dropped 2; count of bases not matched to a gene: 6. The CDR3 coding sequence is TGTGCCAGCTCGCCCCGACAGGGGACCTACGAGCAGTACTTC. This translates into CASSPRQGTYEQYF.

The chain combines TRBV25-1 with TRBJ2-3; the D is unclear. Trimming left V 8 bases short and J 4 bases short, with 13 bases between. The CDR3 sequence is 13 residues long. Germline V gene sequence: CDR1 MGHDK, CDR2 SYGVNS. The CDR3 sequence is CASAHSGADTQYF. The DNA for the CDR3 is TGTGCCAGCGCACACAGTGGCGCAGATACGCAGTATTTT.

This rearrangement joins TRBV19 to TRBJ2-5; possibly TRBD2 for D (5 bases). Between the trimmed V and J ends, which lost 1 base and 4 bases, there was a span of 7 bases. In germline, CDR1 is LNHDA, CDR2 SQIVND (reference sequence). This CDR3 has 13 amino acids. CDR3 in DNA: TGTGCCAGTAGTATAGGTGAGGGAGAGACCCAGTACTTC. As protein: CASSIGEGETQYF.

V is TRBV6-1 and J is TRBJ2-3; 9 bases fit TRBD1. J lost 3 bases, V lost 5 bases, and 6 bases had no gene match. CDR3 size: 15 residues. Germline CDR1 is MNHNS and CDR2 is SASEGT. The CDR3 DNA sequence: TGTGCCAGCAGTCAACAGGGGGCTTTGACAGATACGCAGTATTTT. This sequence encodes CASSQQGALTDTQYF.